The 20 T cell receptor beta chains below come from one sample, sequenced in a study of human T cells and chemical hapten exposure. TCRdb re-called the RACE reads through MiXCR, storing one row per CDR3 protein. The sample has around 340,000 distinct CDR3 sequences, under 8% seen once. Time point: patch test 1, 2 weeks after DPC sensitization. This sample's treatment: therapeutic diphenylcyclopropenone sensitization with weekly scalp DPC. Material: whole blood, obtained in connection with sensitization to the hapten diphenylcyclopropenone (DPC). These receptor sequences come from a woman aged 18 to 35 with alopecia areata. Some clones in this sample may be carry-over from other donors' samples.

This clonotype has at least ten counts. This chain links TRBV28 with TRBJ2-5; tentative D call: TRBD1 (6 bases). CDR1 and CDR2 (germline): MDHEN, SYDVKM. The CDR3 length is 12 residues. V was clipped by 10 bases and J by 2 bases, with 11 bases between them. CDR3 bases: TGTGCCATCGGACAGTTACAAGAGACCCAGTACTTC. This gives the protein CAIGQLQETQYF.

This rearrangement joins TRBV5-5 to TRBJ1-1; TRBD1 might be the D (6 bases). V was shortened by 1 base and J by 3 bases, with 7 bases between the two germline ends. The CDR3 is 13 residues long. CDR1 is SGHKS, CDR2 YYEKEE, per germline (reference sequence). Here the CDR3 reads CASSLWTDTEAFF. The CDR3 DNA sequence: TGTGCCAGCAGCTTGTGGACAGACACTGAAGCTTTCTTT. The full variable domain, in which reference TRBV5-5 and TRBJ1-1 provide the parts outside the CDR3, is DAGVTQSPTHLIKTRGQQVTLRCSPISGHKSVSWYQQVLGQGPQFIFQYYEKEERGRGNFPDRFSARQFPNYSSELNVNALLLGDSALYLCASSLWTDTEAFFGQGTRLTVV.

This clonotype has just a few counts. The chain recombines TRBV12-3 or TRBV12-4 with TRBJ1-2; D is unresolved. This CDR3 is 15 amino acids long. Trimming pared 2 bases from V and 2 bases from J, leaving 12 bases between. The CDR3 protein is CASSLYERANYGYTF. As DNA, the CDR3 is TGTGCCAGCAGTTTATACGAGAGAGCGAACTATGGCTACACCTTC.

Many counts were recorded for this clonotype. CDR3 sequence reads: CATREGGGDNEQFF. The CDR3 DNA is TGTGCCACCCGAGAGGGGGGGGGTGACAATGAGCAGTTCTTC. The chain uses TRBV24-1 and TRBJ2-1; D is perhaps TRBD2 (7 bases). The CDR3 is 14 residues long. Germline V gene data show CDR1 as KGHDR and CDR2 as SFDVKD. Trimming left V 9 bases short and J 5 bases short, with 16 bases between.

This clonotype was observed a handful of times. The chain carries TRBV18 and TRBJ1-3; D unclear. V lost 6 bases and J lost 0, with 21 bases in between. CDR1 and CDR2 from the germline V gene are KGHSH and LQKENI. This CDR3 has 18 residues. The CDR3 bases are TGTGCCAGCTCGCCAAGTACGCCGGGAGGCTACTCTGGAAACACCATATATTTT. Protein sequence: CASSPSTPGGYSGNTIYF.

Only a few counts were recorded for this clonotype. The chain uses TRBV6-2 or TRBV6-3 and TRBJ1-5; 12 bases are a match to TRBD1. Germline loops: CDR1 MNHEY, CDR2 SVGEGT. The CDR3 is 19 amino acids. Unmatched junction bases numbered 13, after V lost 6 bases and J lost 1 base. CDR3 amino acids: CASSRGDRGLRWSNQPQHF. In DNA, the CDR3 is TGTGCCAGCAGCCGCGGGGACAGGGGGCTCCGTTGGAGCAATCAGCCCCAGCATTTT.

This clonotype was counted only a few times. The chain carries TRBV7-3 and TRBJ1-6; D is ambiguous. V was cut by 1 base and J by 0 bases, with 7 bases left in between. The CDR3 contains 16 residues. Germline assignment: CDR1 SGHTA and CDR2 FQGTGA. CDR3 region: CASSLIGGSYNSPLHF. CDR3 nucleotides: TGTGCCAGCAGCTTAATCGGAGGCTCCTATAATTCACCCCTCCACTTT. Variable domain in full (rest from reference TRBV7-3 and TRBJ1-6): GAGVSQTPSNKVTEKGKYVELRCDPISGHTALYWYRQSLGQGPEFLIYFQGTGAADDSGLPNDRFFAVRPEGSVSTLKIQRTERGDSAVYLCASSLIGGSYNSPLHFGNGTRLTVT.

The chain uses TRBV24-1 and TRBJ2-2; 12 positions match TRBD2. CDR3 length: 18 amino acids. V lost 4 bases and J lost 5; bases outside the gene matches: 10. Germline V gives CDR1 KGHDR, CDR2 SFDVKD. CDR3: CATSDNGLAGPWTGELFF. Here the CDR3 DNA reads TGTGCCACCAGTGACAACGGACTAGCGGGGCCATGGACCGGGGAGCTGTTTTTT.

This clonotype was counted many times. This chain connects TRBV4-3 to TRBJ2-3, with 10 bases matching TRBD2. There are 19 residues in the CDR3. CDR1 is LGHNA, CDR2 YSLEER, per germline. The V segment lost 0 bases and the J segment 8 bases; nucleotides outside the gene matches: 17. The CDR3 loop is CASSQDLGTSVGKSGTQYF. CDR3 DNA sequence: TGCGCCAGCAGCCAAGATCTAGGGACTAGCGTAGGTAAATCGGGTACGCAGTATTTT.

This clonotype showed up many times. The chain couples TRBV4-3 to TRBJ2-3; possible D gene TRBD2, 6 bases. V lost 3 bases and J 10 bases, leaving 17 bases between the germline ends. Per germline, CDR1 LGHNA and CDR2 YSLEER. The CDR3 is made up of 14 amino acids. The CDR3 region is CASSQGDSTGAQYF. CDR3 DNA: TGCGCCAGCAGCCAGGGGGACTCGACGGGGGCGCAGTATTTT.

This clonotype was detected many times. This chain joins TRBV5-1 and TRBJ2-5; D ambiguous. Germline V lookup: CDR1 SGHRS, CDR2 YFSETQ. The length of the CDR3 is 13 residues. V dropped 4 bases and J dropped 4 bases, with 11 bases sitting between them. CDR3 amino acids: CASSRRAGETQYF. The DNA for the CDR3 is TGCGCCAGCAGCCGGCGAGCCGGAGAGACCCAGTACTTC. Full variable domain (outside the CDR3, taken from reference TRBV5-1 and TRBJ2-5): KAGVTQTPRYLIKTRGQQVTLSCSPISGHRSVSWYQQTPGQGLQFLFEYFSETQRNKGNFPGRFSGRQFSNSRSEMNVSTLELGDSALYLCASSRRAGETQYFGPGTRLLVL.

The genes are TRBV7-9 and TRBJ2-4, with D hard to call. The CDR3 has 15 residues. The ends were cut back, 5 bases at V and 2 bases at J, with 13 bases in the middle. Germline V gives CDR1 SEHNR, CDR2 FQNEAQ (reference sequence). CDR3 sequence reads: CASSRVDVPKNIQYF. In nucleotides, the CDR3 is TGTGCCAGCAGCCGTGTGGATGTCCCCAAAAACATTCAGTACTTC.

CDR3 nucleotide sequence: TGTGCCAGCCGCGACGGGGTTGGCAATCAGCCCCAGCATTTT. It translates to CASRDGVGNQPQHF. The V call is TRBV18, the J call TRBJ1-5; D not resolved. The germline V and J ends were trimmed by 8 bases and 2 bases, with 13 bases remaining between them. This CDR3 comprises 14 residues. Germline CDR1 reads KGHSH; CDR2 reads LQKENI.

The V gene is TRBV12-3 or TRBV12-4, the J gene TRBJ2-3; 10 nucleotides match TRBD2. The trim removed 6 bases at V and 6 bases at J, leaving 12 bases unmatched. The CDR3 spans 16 residues. The CDR3 reads CASSSPQRGGRDTQYF. For the CDR3, the DNA is TGTGCCAGCAGCTCCCCTCAGCGGGGGGGCAGGGATACGCAGTATTTT.

This clonotype was seen repeatedly, ten times or more. The chain recombines TRBV21-1 with TRBJ2-3; the table names TRBD2, a call not compared with the DNA. TRBV21-1 is shown as a pseudogene. CDR3 length: 14 amino acids. The chain's CDR3 is CASSGGGCTDTQYF. Here the CDR3 DNA reads TGTGCCAGCAGCGGAGGCGGGTGCACAGATACGCAGTATTTT.

This clonotype came up a few times. This chain uses TRBV9 with TRBJ2-1; D gene unclear. V lost 0 bases and J lost 4, with 11 bases in between. The CDR3 contains 15 residues. Germline values: CDR1 SGDLS, CDR2 YYNGEE. The CDR3: CASSVVGSLYNEQFF. The CDR3 nucleotides are TGTGCCAGCAGCGTAGTGGGTAGCCTATACAATGAGCAGTTCTTC. Full variable domain (rest looked up from reference TRBV9 and TRBJ2-1): DSGVTQTPKHLITATGQRVTLRCSPRSGDLSVYWYQQSLDQGLQFLIQYYNGEERAKGNILERFSAQQFPDLHSELNLSSLELGDSALYFCASSVVGSLYNEQFFGPGTRLTVL.

This chain joins TRBV5-6 and TRBJ1-1; D gene unclear. This CDR3 is 12 amino acids long. Germline V lookup: CDR1 SGHDT, CDR2 YYEEEE. Trimming took 4 bases from V and 0 from J, leaving 4 bases between them. CDR3 region: CASSHVNTEAFF. The CDR3 DNA is TGTGCCAGCAGCCATGTGAACACTGAAGCTTTCTTT. The variable domain in full, with the rest retrieved from reference TRBV5-6 and TRBJ1-1, is DAGVTQSPTHLIKTRGQQVTLRCSPKSGHDTVSWYQQALGQGPQFIFQYYEEEERQRGNFPDRFSGHQFPNYSSELNVNALLLGDSALYLCASSHVNTEAFFGQGTRLTVV.

This clonotype was counted only a few times. The rearrangement joins TRBV7-2 to TRBJ1-1; 9 bases agree with TRBD1. The CDR3 is 14 amino acids. Germline V gene data show CDR1 as SGHTA and CDR2 as FQGNSA. After removal of 6 bases from V and 4 bases from J, the junction contained 6 bases not matched to a gene. The CDR3 protein is CASRFDRGATEAFF. CDR3 nucleotides: TGTGCCAGCAGGTTTGACAGGGGGGCCACTGAAGCTTTCTTT.

The chain uses TRBV2 and TRBJ2-6; D not resolved. CDR3 length: 15 amino acids. Germline values: CDR1 SNHLY, CDR2 FYNNEI. The V gene lost 0 bases and the J gene lost 2 bases, with 5 bases spanning the gap. The CDR3 sequence is CASSEARAGANVLTF. The CDR3 DNA is TGTGCCAGCAGTGAAGCAAGGGCTGGGGCCAACGTCCTGACTTTC.

The chain links TRBV20-1 to TRBJ2-7, with TRBD2 identical over 7 bases. V shed 0 bases, J shed 4 bases, and the junction held 6 bases outside the gene matches. The CDR3 totals 14 residues. The germline gives CDR1 DFQATT, CDR2 SNEGSKA (reference sequence). CDR3 nucleotides: TGCAGTGCTAGAGAGCCAGGGAGGGATTACGAGCAGTACTTC. This encodes CSAREPGRDYEQYF.